This passage covers 22 T cell receptor beta chains from one sample sequenced in a study of pediatric ulcerative colitis. Clones were sequenced by immunoSEQ multiplex PCR, and TCRdb holds only the in-frame ones, with some missing. The sample contains about 9,500 clones, approximately 89% of which appear only once. Sequences were obtained from blood. These receptors were taken from a girl aged 5 to 17 with moderate ulcerative colitis.

The chain carries TRBV6-7 and TRBJ2-5; 9 nucleotides match TRBD1. TRBV6-7 is flagged as an ORF with uncertain function. The CDR3 is 14 amino acids. The ends lost 7 bases at V and 0 bases at J; junction bases unmatched: 3. CDR3 nucleotide sequence: TGTGCCAGCATTCGGGACAGGGACCAAGAGACCCAGTACTTC. Translated: CASIRDRDQETQYF.

The chain joins TRBV19 to TRBJ1-5; D not certain. Deletions cut 5 bases from V and 0 bases from J, with 8 bases between. From germline, CDR1 is LNHDA and CDR2 SQIVND (reference sequence). CDR3 length: 14 amino acids. CDR3 sequence (DNA): TGTGCCAGTAGTGGCGAGTATAGCAATCAGCCCCAGCATTTT. As protein: CASSGEYSNQPQHF.

V and J are TRBV10-2 and TRBJ2-7; 7 nucleotides match TRBD2. Germline CDR1 is WSHSY and CDR2 is SAAADI. Trimming cost V 7 bases and J 2 bases; bases outside gene matches: 14. The CDR3 runs 16 residues. The CDR3 nucleotides read TGCGCCAGCACGGCGGCTAGCGGTCTCCCCCCCTACGAGCAGTACTTC. Translating it yields CASTAASGLPPYEQYF.

V and J are TRBV28 and TRBJ2-5; D is possibly TRBD1 (8 bases). The CDR3 sequence is 14 residues long. Germline V gene lookup returns CDR1 MDHEN and CDR2 SYDVKM. V was clipped by 3 bases and J by 7 bases, with 15 bases between them. CDR3: CASSFRTGRGTQYF. DNA of the CDR3: TGTGCCAGCAGTTTTAGGACAGGGAGGGGGACCCAGTACTTC.

This chain connects TRBV9 to TRBJ2-3; the D gene is possibly TRBD1 (6 bases). This CDR3 contains 15 residues. Germline V gene data show CDR1 as SGDLS and CDR2 as YYNGEE. Trimming removed 0 bases from V and 2 bases from J, with 10 bases in between. DNA of the CDR3: TGTGCCAGCAGCGTAGAAGGGGGATTCACAGATACGCAGTATTTT. It specifies CASSVEGGFTDTQYF.

This sequence joins TRBV18 and TRBJ2-7, with D tentatively TRBD1 (5 bases). V lost 0 bases to trimming and J lost 2 bases, with 14 bases between them. The CDR3 is made up of 16 amino acids. The germline V gene has CDR1 KGHSH and CDR2 LQKENI. As DNA, the CDR3 is TGTGCCAGCTCACCACCCTATCCGGACAACCCCTACGAGCAGTACTTC. Translation gives CASSPPYPDNPYEQYF.

This clone was seen a single time. V and J are TRBV19 and TRBJ2-2, with 9 bases lining up with TRBD1. The junction had 4 bases not matched to a gene; V was cut back by 8 bases and J by 0 bases. Germline V gene sequence: CDR1 LNHDA, CDR2 SQIVND (reference sequence). The CDR3 runs to 15 residues. The CDR3 spells CASGRTGANTGELFF. The DNA for the CDR3 is TGTGCCAGTGGTCGGACAGGGGCGAACACCGGGGAGCTGTTTTTT.

The chain has TRBV19 and TRBJ2-3; possible D gene TRBD2, 7 bases. In germline, CDR1 is LNHDA, CDR2 SQIVND (reference sequence). V was pared by 5 bases and J by 5 bases, with 20 bases between. This CDR3 region has 16 residues. This CDR3 reads CASSFSWGGLKDTQYF. CDR3 coding DNA: TGTGCCAGTAGTTTTTCGTGGGGGGGCCTTAAAGATACGCAGTATTTT. The complete variable domain, with remaining parts taken from reference TRBV19 and TRBJ2-3, reads DGGITQSPKYLFRKEGQNVTLSCEQNLNHDAMYWYRQDPGQGLRLIYYSQIVNDFQKGDIAEGYSVSREKKESFPLTVTSAQKNPTAFYLCASSFSWGGLKDTQYFGPGTRLTVL.

V usage is TRBV7-6 and J usage is TRBJ2-7, with D maybe TRBD2 (5 bases). This CDR3 has 13 residues. Trimming shortened V by 4 bases and J by 6 bases, and 13 bases separated the two germline ends. CDR1 is SGHVS and CDR2 is FNYEAQ in the germline V gene. Here the CDR3 reads CASSWSRGSEQYF. The CDR3 DNA reads as TGTGCCAGCAGCTGGAGCCGGGGATCCGAGCAGTACTTC.

The chain joins TRBV11-1 to TRBJ1-6; no clear D gene. The V gene lost 6 bases and the J gene lost 6 bases, with 18 bases spanning the gap. CDR1 is SGHAT and CDR2 is FQDESV in the germline V gene (reference sequence). CDR3 length equals 16 residues. The CDR3 sequence: CASRPTKRTANSPLHF. CDR3 in DNA: TGTGCCAGCAGACCTACTAAAAGGACGGCTAATTCACCCCTCCACTTT.

This chain links TRBV6-6 with TRBJ2-1; 7 bases match TRBD2. The J segment lost 9 bases and the V segment lost 6 bases, leaving 11 bases of the junction unmatched. Germline V gene lookup returns CDR1 MNHNY and CDR2 SVGAGI (reference sequence). The CDR3 loop spans 14 amino acids. The chain's CDR3 is CASRLAAAPVEQFF. CDR3 nucleotide sequence: TGTGCCAGCAGGCTAGCGGCCGCCCCCGTTGAGCAGTTCTTC.

The V gene is TRBV27, the J gene TRBJ1-4; tentative D call: TRBD1 (5 bases). Germline CDR1 MNHEY, CDR2 SMNVEV (reference sequence). The CDR3 covers 16 residues. V dropped 5 bases and J dropped 7 bases, with 20 bases sitting between them. The DNA of the CDR3 is TGTGCCAGCAGTCTGGGGTCGGGGGTTTTCTTTGAAAAACTGTTTTTT. Residues: CASSLGSGVFFEKLFF.

This clone was recorded only once. V is TRBV7-9 and J is TRBJ1-1, with D unresolved. Germline V gene data show CDR1 as SEHNR and CDR2 as FQNEAQ (reference sequence). The CDR3 is 12 amino acids. The V and J ends lost 1 base and 6 bases respectively, with 6 bases between them. The CDR3 coding sequence is TGTGCCAGCAGCTTAGTGAGGGCTGAAGCTTTCTTT. This sequence encodes CASSLVRAEAFF.

The rearrangement links TRBV4-2 to TRBJ2-7; D unresolved. The CDR3 consists of 13 residues. Germline CDR1 and CDR2: LGHNA and YNFKEQ. The V gene lost 1 base and the J gene lost 6 bases, with 10 bases spanning the gap. This CDR3 is CASSQAHGAEQYF. The CDR3 DNA sequence: TGTGCCAGCAGCCAAGCTCACGGTGCCGAGCAGTACTTC.

This chain connects TRBV6-1 to TRBJ1-5; 8 bases are shared with TRBD1. Germline V CDR1 and CDR2: MNHNS, SASEGT. The CDR3 consists of 14 residues. Trimming cost V 6 bases and J 4 bases; bases outside gene matches: 5. This chain's CDR3 is CASSATGVNQPQHF. CDR3 sequence (DNA): TGTGCCAGCAGCGCGACAGGGGTAAATCAGCCCCAGCATTTT.

V and J are TRBV2 and TRBJ2-2; the D is unclear. The V gene lost 3 bases and the J gene lost 8 bases, with 4 bases spanning the gap. The CDR3 extends over 11 amino acids. Germline V gene sequence: CDR1 SNHLY, CDR2 FYNNEI. The CDR3 region has the DNA TGTGCCAGCAGTGATGTAGGGGAGCTGTTTTTT. Translating gives CASSDVGELFF.

By frequency in the sample, this clone is medium-sized (0.01 to 0.1%). The chain has TRBV6-5 and TRBJ1-1; D remains ambiguous. This CDR3 contains 13 residues. Trimming left V 5 bases short and J 3 bases short, with 10 bases between. Per the germline V gene, CDR1 is MNHEY and CDR2 is SVGAGI. The CDR3 region is CASSQTAYTEAFF. The CDR3 bases are TGTGCCAGCAGTCAGACGGCTTACACTGAAGCTTTCTTT.

The rearrangement joins TRBV6-5 to TRBJ1-4, with 7 bases lining up with TRBD1. With V trimmed by 6 bases and J by 5 bases, 9 bases remained unmatched. CDR1 is MNHEY and CDR2 is SVGAGI in the germline V gene. There are 15 residues in the CDR3. The CDR3 DNA reads as TGTGCCAGCAGCTCTTGGGGACAGAAAAATGAAAAACTGTTTTTT. Protein product: CASSSWGQKNEKLFF.

The chain links TRBV4-1 to TRBJ2-7, with 8 bases lining up with TRBD2. The V gene's germline CDR1 is MGHRA and CDR2 YSYEKL. The CDR3 sequence is 17 residues long. The junction had 7 bases not matched to a gene; V was cut back by 0 bases and J by 0 bases. CDR3 loop: CASSQDAAGGDSYEQYF. DNA of the CDR3: TGCGCCAGCAGCCAAGATGCCGCGGGGGGCGACTCCTACGAGCAGTACTTC.

The rearrangement joins TRBV10-2 to TRBJ2-7; D possibly uses TRBD1 or TRBD2 (5 bases each). This CDR3 has 14 amino acids. V lost 8 bases to trimming and J lost 0 bases, with 14 bases between them. Per the germline V gene, CDR1 is WSHSY and CDR2 is SAAADI. The CDR3 region is CASVPGTHSYEQYF. CDR3 bases: TGCGCCAGCGTACCCGGGACCCACTCCTACGAGCAGTACTTC.

The sample holds a few counts of this clone. The chain carries TRBV11-3 and TRBJ2-5; D uncertain. The CDR3 is made up of 13 amino acids. Germline V CDR1 and CDR2: SGHNT, YENEEA. V lost 1 base to trimming and J lost 1 base, with 4 bases between them. The CDR3 nucleotides read TGTGCCAGCAGCTTAGGTAGCCAAGAGACCCAGTACTTC. As protein: CASSLGSQETQYF.

The V call is TRBV4-1, the J call TRBJ1-4; 7 bases match TRBD1. The CDR3 has 16 residues. Germline assignment: CDR1 MGHRA and CDR2 YSYEKL. After removal of 1 base from V and 8 bases from J, the junction contained 10 bases not matched to a gene. As DNA, the CDR3 is TGCGCCAGCAGCCAAGGGGCGGGCAGGGGGGACGAAAAACTGTTTTTT. This codes for CASSQGAGRGDEKLFF.